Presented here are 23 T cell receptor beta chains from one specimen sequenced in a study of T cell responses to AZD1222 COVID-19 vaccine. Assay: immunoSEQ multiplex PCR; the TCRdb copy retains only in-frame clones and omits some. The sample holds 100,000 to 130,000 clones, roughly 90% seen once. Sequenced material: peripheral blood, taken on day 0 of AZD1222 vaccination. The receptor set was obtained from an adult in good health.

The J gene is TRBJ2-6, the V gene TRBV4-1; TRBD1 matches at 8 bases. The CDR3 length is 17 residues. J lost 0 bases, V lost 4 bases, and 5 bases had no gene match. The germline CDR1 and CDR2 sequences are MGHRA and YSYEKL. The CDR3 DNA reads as TGCGCCAGCAGCCCTGCAGGGGGCGGCTCTGGGGCCAACGTCCTGACTTTC. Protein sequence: CASSPAGGGSGANVLTF.

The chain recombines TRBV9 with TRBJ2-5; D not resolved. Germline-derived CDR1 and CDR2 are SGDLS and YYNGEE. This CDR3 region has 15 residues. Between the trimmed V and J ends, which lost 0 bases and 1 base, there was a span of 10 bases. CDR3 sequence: CASSVDVGPQETQYF. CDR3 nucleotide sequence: TGTGCCAGCAGCGTAGATGTGGGCCCCCAAGAGACCCAGTACTTC.

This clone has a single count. The CDR3 reads CASSIVNRVGTEAFF. The CDR3 region has the DNA TGTGCCAGTAGTATAGTGAACAGGGTGGGGACTGAAGCTTTCTTT. The gene calls are TRBV19 and TRBJ1-1, with D possibly matching TRBD1 (6 bases). Trimming took 1 base from V and 5 from J, leaving 14 bases between them. Germline-derived CDR1 and CDR2 are LNHDA and SQIVND (reference sequence). CDR3 size: 15 residues.

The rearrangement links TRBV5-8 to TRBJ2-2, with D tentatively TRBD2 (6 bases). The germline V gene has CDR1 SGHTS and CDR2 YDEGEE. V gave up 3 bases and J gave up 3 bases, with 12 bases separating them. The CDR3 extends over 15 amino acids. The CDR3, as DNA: TGTGCCAGCAGCTCCGGGACTCTCTACACCGGGGAGCTGTTTTTT. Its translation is CASSSGTLYTGELFF.

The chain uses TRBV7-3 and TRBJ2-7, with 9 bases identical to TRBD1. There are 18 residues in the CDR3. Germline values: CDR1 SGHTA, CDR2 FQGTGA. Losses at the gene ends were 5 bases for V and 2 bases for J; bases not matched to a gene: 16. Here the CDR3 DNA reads TGTGCCAGCAGCCATATCCGGGACAGGGAGGTCGGTACCTACGAGCAGTACTTC. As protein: CASSHIRDREVGTYEQYF. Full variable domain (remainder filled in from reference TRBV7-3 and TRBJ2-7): GAGVSQTPSNKVTEKGKYVELRCDPISGHTALYWYRQSLGQGPEFLIYFQGTGAADDSGLPNDRFFAVRPEGSVSTLKIQRTERGDSAVYLCASSHIRDREVGTYEQYFGPGTRLTVT.

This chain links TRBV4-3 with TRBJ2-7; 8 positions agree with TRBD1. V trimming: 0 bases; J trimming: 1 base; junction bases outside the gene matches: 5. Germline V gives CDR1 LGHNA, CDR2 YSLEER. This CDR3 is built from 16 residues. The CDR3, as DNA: TGCGCCAGCAGCCAAGAGTGGGACAGGACTTCCTACGAGCAGTACTTC. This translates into CASSQEWDRTSYEQYF.

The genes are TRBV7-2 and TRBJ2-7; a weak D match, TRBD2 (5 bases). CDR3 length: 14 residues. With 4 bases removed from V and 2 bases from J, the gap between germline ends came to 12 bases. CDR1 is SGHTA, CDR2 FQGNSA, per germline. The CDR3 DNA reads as TGTGCCAGCAGCTCAGGACTGATAGCCTACGAGCAGTACTTC. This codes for CASSSGLIAYEQYF. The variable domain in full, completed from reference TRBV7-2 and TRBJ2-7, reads GAGVSQSPSNKVTEKGKDVELRCDPISGHTALYWYRQSLGQGLEFLIYFQGNSAPDKSGLPSDRFSAERTGGSVSTLTIQRTQQEDSAVYLCASSSGLIAYEQYFGPGTRLTVT.

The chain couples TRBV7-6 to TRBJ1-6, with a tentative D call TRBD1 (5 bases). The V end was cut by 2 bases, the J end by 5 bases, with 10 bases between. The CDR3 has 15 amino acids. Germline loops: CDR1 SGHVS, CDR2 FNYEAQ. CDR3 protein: CASSLQGQNNSPLHF. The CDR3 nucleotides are TGTGCCAGCAGCTTACAGGGTCAGAATAATTCACCCCTCCACTTT.

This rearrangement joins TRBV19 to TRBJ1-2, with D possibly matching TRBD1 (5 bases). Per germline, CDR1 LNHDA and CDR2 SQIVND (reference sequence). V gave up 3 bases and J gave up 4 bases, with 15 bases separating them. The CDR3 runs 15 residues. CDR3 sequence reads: CASSMVDRKGYGYTF. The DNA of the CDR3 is TGTGCCAGTAGTATGGTTGACAGAAAGGGCTATGGCTACACCTTC.

The CDR3: CASGLVKKGRDTEAFF. CDR3 bases: TGTGCTAGTGGTTTGGTGAAAAAAGGCAGGGACACTGAAGCTTTCTTT. The chain employs TRBV12-5 and TRBJ1-1; maybe TRBD1 (5 bases). Germline values: CDR1 LGHNT, CDR2 FRNRAP. The CDR3 is 16 residues long. The V and J ends lost 0 bases and 3 bases respectively, with 14 bases between them.

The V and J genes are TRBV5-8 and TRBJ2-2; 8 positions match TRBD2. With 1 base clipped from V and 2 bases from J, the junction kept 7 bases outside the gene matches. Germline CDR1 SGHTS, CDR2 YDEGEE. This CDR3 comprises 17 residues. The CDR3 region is CASSLTPGGHNTGELFF. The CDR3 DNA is TGTGCCAGCAGCTTGACCCCGGGAGGGCATAACACCGGGGAGCTGTTTTTT.

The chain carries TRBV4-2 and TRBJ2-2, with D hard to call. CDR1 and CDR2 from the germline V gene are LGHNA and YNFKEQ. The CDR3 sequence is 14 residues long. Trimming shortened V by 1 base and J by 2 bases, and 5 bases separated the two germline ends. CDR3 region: CASSQVDNTGELFF. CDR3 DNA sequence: TGTGCCAGCAGCCAAGTTGATAACACCGGGGAGCTGTTTTTT.

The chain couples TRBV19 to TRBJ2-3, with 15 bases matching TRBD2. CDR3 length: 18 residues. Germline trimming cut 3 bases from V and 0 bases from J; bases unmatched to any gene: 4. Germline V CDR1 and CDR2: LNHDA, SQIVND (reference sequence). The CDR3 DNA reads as TGTGCCAGTAGTATCGGACTAGCGGGAGGGCCGAGCACAGATACGCAGTATTTT. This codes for CASSIGLAGGPSTDTQYF.

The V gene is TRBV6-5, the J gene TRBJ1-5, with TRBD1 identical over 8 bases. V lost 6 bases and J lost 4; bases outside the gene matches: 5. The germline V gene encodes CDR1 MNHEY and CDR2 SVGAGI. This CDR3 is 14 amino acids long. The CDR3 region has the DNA TGTGCCAGCAGCGCCGACAGGGGAAATCAGCCCCAGCATTTT. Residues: CASSADRGNQPQHF.

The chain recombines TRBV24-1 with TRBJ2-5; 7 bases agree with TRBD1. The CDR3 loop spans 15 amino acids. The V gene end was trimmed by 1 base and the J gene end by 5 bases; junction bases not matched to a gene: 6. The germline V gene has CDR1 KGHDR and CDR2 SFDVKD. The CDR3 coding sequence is TGTGCCACCAGTGATTTAGGGGGCACAGGGGAGACCCAGTACTTC. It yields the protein CATSDLGGTGETQYF.

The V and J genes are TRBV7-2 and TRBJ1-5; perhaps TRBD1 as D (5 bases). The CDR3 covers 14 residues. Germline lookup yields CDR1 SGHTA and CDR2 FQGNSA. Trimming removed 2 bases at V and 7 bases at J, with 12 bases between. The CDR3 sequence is CASSLSRVGQPQHF. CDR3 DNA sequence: TGTGCCAGCAGCTTAAGCAGGGTGGGACAGCCCCAGCATTTT.

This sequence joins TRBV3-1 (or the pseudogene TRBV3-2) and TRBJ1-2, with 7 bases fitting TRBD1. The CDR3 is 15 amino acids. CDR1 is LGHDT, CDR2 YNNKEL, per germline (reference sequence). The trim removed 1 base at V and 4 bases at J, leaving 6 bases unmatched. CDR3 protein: CASSQVRGGSYGYTF. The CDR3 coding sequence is TGTGCCAGCAGCCAAGTTAGAGGGGGCAGCTATGGCTACACCTTC.

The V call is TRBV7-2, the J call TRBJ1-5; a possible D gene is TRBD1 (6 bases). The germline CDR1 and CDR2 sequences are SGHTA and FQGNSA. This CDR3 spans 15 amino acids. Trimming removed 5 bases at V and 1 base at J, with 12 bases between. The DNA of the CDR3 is TGTGCCAGCAGCGAGGCGAGGGGGAGCAATCAGCCCCAGCATTTT. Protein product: CASSEARGSNQPQHF.

CDR3 residues: CASSTGMGREEFRSYNEQFF. DNA of the CDR3: TGTGCCAGTAGTACAGGGATGGGACGGGAGGAGTTTCGCTCCTACAATGAGCAGTTCTTC. The genes are TRBV19 and TRBJ2-1, with 7 bases matching TRBD2. This CDR3 region has 20 residues. Germline trimming cut 4 bases from V and 0 bases from J; bases unmatched to any gene: 18. The germline gives CDR1 LNHDA, CDR2 SQIVND (reference sequence).

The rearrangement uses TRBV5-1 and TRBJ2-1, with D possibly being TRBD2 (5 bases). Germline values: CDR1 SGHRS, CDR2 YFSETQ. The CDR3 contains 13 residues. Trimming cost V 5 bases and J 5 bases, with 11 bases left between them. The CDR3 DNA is TGCGCCAGCAGTGTCGGACTTAACAATGAGCAGTTCTTC. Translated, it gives CASSVGLNNEQFF.

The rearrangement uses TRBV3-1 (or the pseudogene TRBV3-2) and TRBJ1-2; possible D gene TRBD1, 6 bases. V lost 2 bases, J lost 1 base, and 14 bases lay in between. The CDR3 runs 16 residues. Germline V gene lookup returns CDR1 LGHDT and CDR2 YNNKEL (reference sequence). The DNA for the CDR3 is TGTGCCAGCAGCCAATTTACAGGGCCGCTTAACTATGGCTACACCTTC. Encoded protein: CASSQFTGPLNYGYTF.

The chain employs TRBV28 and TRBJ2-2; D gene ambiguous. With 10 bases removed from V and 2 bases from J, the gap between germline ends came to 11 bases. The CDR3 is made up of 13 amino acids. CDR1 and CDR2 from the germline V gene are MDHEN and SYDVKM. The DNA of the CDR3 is TGTGCCACCCCGGAGCGCAACACCGGGGAGCTGTTTTTT. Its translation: CATPERNTGELFF.

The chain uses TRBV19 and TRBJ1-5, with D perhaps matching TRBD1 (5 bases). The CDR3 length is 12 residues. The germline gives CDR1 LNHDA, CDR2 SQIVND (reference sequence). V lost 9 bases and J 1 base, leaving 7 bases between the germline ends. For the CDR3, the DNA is TGTGCCAGCCGGGGGAGCAATCAGCCCCAGCATTTT. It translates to CASRGSNQPQHF.